Below are 31 T cell receptor beta chains sequenced from a single sample in a study of CD8+ T cells in alopecia areata. Sample treatment: oral pan-JAK inhibitor, 5-10 mg twice daily. Reverse transcription of extracted RNA yielded cDNA, which provided the sequencing template. Assay used: immunoSEQ multiplex PCR; TCRdb lists only in-frame clones, some missing. This sample has over 100,000 clones, with 50% to 75% found just once. The sequenced sample was CD8+ T cells sorted from blood, obtained at week 24, from a patient treated with tofacitinib. These receptors originate from a human donor with alopecia areata.

CDR3 nucleotides: TGTGCCAGCAGCTCCTCTGCGCGGTACAATGAGCAGTTCTTC. This translates into CASSSSARYNEQFF. This sequence joins TRBV11-2 and TRBJ2-1; no definite D call. Germline lookup yields CDR1 SGHAT and CDR2 FQNNGV. The CDR3 is 14 amino acids. V lost 4 bases, J lost 4 bases, and 11 bases lay in between. The complete variable domain, with remaining parts taken from reference TRBV11-2 and TRBJ2-1, reads EAGVAQSPRYKIIEKRQSVAFWCNPISGHATLYWYQQILGQGPKLLIQFQNNGVVDDSQLPKDRFSAERLKGVDSTLKIQPAKLEDSAVYLCASSSSARYNEQFFGPGTRLTVL.

This clone was recorded a few times. The V and J genes are TRBV15 and TRBJ2-5; 14 bases align to TRBD2. J was trimmed by 4 bases and V by 3 bases; bases with no gene match: 1. Germline loops: CDR1 LNHNV, CDR2 YYDKDF (reference sequence). This CDR3 region has 15 residues. In DNA, the CDR3 is TGTGCCACCAGCAGGACTAGCGGGGGGGCAGAGACCCAGTACTTC. Residues: CATSRTSGGAETQYF.

The rearrangement joins TRBV27 to TRBJ1-1; no clear D gene. CDR1 is MNHEY, CDR2 SMNVEV, per germline (reference sequence). This CDR3 spans 14 amino acids. V shed 5 bases and J shed 5 bases, with 15 bases lying between them. CDR3 in DNA: TGTGCCAGCAGTGTTGACGGCACGGGGACTGAAGCTTTCTTT. Translation: CASSVDGTGTEAFF.

The chain is built from TRBV2 and TRBJ2-4; D may be TRBD1 (5 bases). Between the trimmed V and J ends, which lost 2 bases and 1 base, there was a span of 18 bases. The CDR3 covers 18 residues. Germline-derived CDR1 and CDR2 are SNHLY and FYNNEI. The CDR3 loop is CASSEMQGLIGAKNIQYF. CDR3 sequence (DNA): TGTGCCAGCAGTGAAATGCAGGGCTTGATCGGCGCCAAAAACATTCAGTACTTC.

J is TRBJ2-7 and V is TRBV2; TRBD1 matches 9 bases. Germline CDR1 reads SNHLY; CDR2 reads FYNNEI. CDR3 length: 12 residues. V shed 8 bases, J shed 7 bases, and the junction held 6 bases outside the gene matches. The CDR3 spells CASRDRAREQYF. DNA of the CDR3: TGTGCCAGCCGGGACAGGGCGAGGGAGCAGTACTTC.

This clone was seen a single time. The chain combines TRBV11-2 with TRBJ2-5, with TRBD1 matching over 11 bases. Germline CDR1 SGHAT, CDR2 FQNNGV. With 5 bases clipped from V and 5 bases from J, the junction kept 4 bases outside the gene matches. The CDR3 totals 14 residues. CDR3 region: CASSQDRGHETQYF. CDR3 in DNA: TGTGCCAGCAGCCAGGACAGGGGGCACGAGACCCAGTACTTC.

This clone has a handful of counts. The V call is TRBV27, the J call TRBJ1-1; D remains unclear. CDR1 is MNHEY, CDR2 SMNVEV, per germline (reference sequence). With 4 bases removed from V and 0 bases from J, the gap between germline ends came to 9 bases. The length of the CDR3 is 14 residues. The CDR3, as DNA: TGTGCCAGCAGTTCCCACGGGGTGAACACTGAAGCTTTCTTT. Protein: CASSSHGVNTEAFF.

The rearrangement joins TRBV13 to TRBJ1-2; weak D call: TRBD1 (6 bases). V was cut by 8 bases and J by 4 bases, with 14 bases left in between. CDR3 length: 13 amino acids. The germline V gene encodes CDR1 PRHDT and CDR2 FYEKMQ (reference sequence). This CDR3 reads CASSLGGGYGYTF. The CDR3 coding sequence is TGTGCCAGCTCCCTCGGGGGCGGCTATGGCTACACCTTC.

This clone appeared many times. At the DNA level, this CDR3 is encoded by other sequences in the same sample as well. The chain couples TRBV10-3 to TRBJ1-1, with D possibly TRBD1 on 5 matching bases. V shed 3 bases and J shed 4 bases, with 12 bases lying between them. Per the germline V gene, CDR1 is ENHRY and CDR2 is SYGVKD. The CDR3 runs 14 residues. The CDR3 region is CAISEGGAITEAFF. The CDR3 nucleotides read TGTGCCATCAGTGAAGGAGGGGCCATCACTGAAGCTTTCTTT.

This clone was seen a few times. The chain is built from TRBV6-6 and TRBJ2-1; 10 bases match TRBD1. Germline V gene data show CDR1 as MNHNY and CDR2 as SVGAGI (reference sequence). The CDR3 is made up of 14 amino acids. The V and J ends lost 4 bases and 9 bases, in that order; junction bases with no gene match: 6. This chain's CDR3 is CASSSWDRGGEQFF. The CDR3 DNA sequence: TGTGCCAGCAGTTCTTGGGACAGGGGAGGTGAGCAGTTCTTC.

This clone was observed a few times. The chain employs TRBV6-5 and TRBJ2-2; D ambiguous. V was trimmed by 2 bases and J by 6 bases, leaving 7 bases between them. This CDR3 is 13 amino acids long. CDR1 and CDR2 from the germline V gene are MNHEY and SVGAGI. The DNA of the CDR3 is TGTGCCAGCAGTTACGGTGAAGCCGGGGAGCTGTTTTTT. This gives the protein CASSYGEAGELFF.

This clone was counted between two and nine times. The genes are TRBV23-1 and TRBJ2-1; D assignment may be TRBD1 or TRBD2 (6 bases each). TRBV23-1 is an open reading frame, and its role is uncertain. The CDR3 is 13 residues long. The ends were cut back, 7 bases at V and 4 bases at J, with 11 bases in the middle. The CDR3 bases are TGCGCCAGCAAGGGGGGCCCGTACAATGAGCAGTTCTTC. Encoded protein: CASKGGPYNEQFF.

The chain uses TRBV5-6 and TRBJ1-5; D not resolved. Per germline, CDR1 SGHDT and CDR2 YYEEEE. V dropped 3 bases and J dropped 0 bases, with 7 bases sitting between them. The CDR3 is made up of 14 amino acids. CDR3 coding DNA: TGTGCCAGCAGCTGGCAGGTTAGCAATCAGCCCCAGCATTTT. It specifies CASSWQVSNQPQHF.

The J gene is TRBJ1-6, the V gene TRBV30, with a tentative D call TRBD1 (5 bases). There are 14 residues in the CDR3. V was clipped by 5 bases and J by 7 bases, with 15 bases between them. Per the germline V gene, CDR1 is GTSNPN and CDR2 is SVGIG (reference sequence). The CDR3 here is CAWEGEGWNSPLHF. DNA of the CDR3: TGTGCCTGGGAGGGTGAGGGGTGGAATTCACCCCTCCACTTT.

This chain connects TRBV11-2 to TRBJ2-2; 9 bases are shared with TRBD1. The V gene's germline CDR1 is SGHAT and CDR2 FQNNGV. The length of the CDR3 is 18 residues. V lost 7 bases and J lost 0; bases outside the gene matches: 12. CDR3 residues: CASTGQGPVPSNTGELFF. In DNA, the CDR3 is TGTGCCAGCACCGGACAGGGGCCTGTCCCTTCGAACACCGGGGAGCTGTTTTTT.

This clone was counted only a few times. This sequence joins TRBV30 and TRBJ2-3, with D possibly matching TRBD1 (7 bases). The V end was cut by 8 bases, the J end by 6 bases, with 15 bases between. CDR1 GTSNPN and CDR2 SVGIG come from the germline V gene (reference sequence). The CDR3 is made up of 12 amino acids. The CDR3 spells CAATRGDDTQYF. CDR3 DNA: TGTGCCGCAACCAGGGGGGACGATACGCAGTATTTT.

The J gene is TRBJ1-5, the V gene TRBV15; 7 nucleotides line up with TRBD1. CDR1 is LNHNV, CDR2 YYDKDF, per germline (reference sequence). This CDR3 has 17 residues. Trimming removed 1 base from V and 1 base from J; junction bases left unmatched: 7. The CDR3 region is CATSRGSTGRSNQPQHF. The CDR3 DNA follows: TGTGCCACCAGCAGAGGCTCGACAGGGCGGAGCAATCAGCCCCAGCATTTT.

The chain joins TRBV7-9 to TRBJ2-1, with a tentative D call TRBD1 (5 bases). Trimming pared 2 bases from V and 4 bases from J, leaving 9 bases between. The length of the CDR3 is 14 residues. The germline V gene encodes CDR1 SEHNR and CDR2 FQNEAQ (reference sequence). In DNA, the CDR3 is TGTGCCAGCAGCTTACAGGGCACTTACAATGAGCAGTTCTTC. This sequence encodes CASSLQGTYNEQFF.

This chain uses TRBV5-1 with TRBJ1-5; the D gene is possibly TRBD1 (6 bases). Trimming left V 0 bases short and J 1 base short, with 8 bases between. The germline V gene has CDR1 SGHRS and CDR2 YFSETQ. The CDR3 has 15 amino acids. The CDR3 nucleotides are TGCGCCAGCAGCTTGGCGGGACAAAGCAATCAGCCCCAGCATTTT. Translation: CASSLAGQSNQPQHF. Full variable domain (rest looked up from reference TRBV5-1 and TRBJ1-5): KAGVTQTPRYLIKTRGQQVTLSCSPISGHRSVSWYQQTPGQGLQFLFEYFSETQRNKGNFPGRFSGRQFSNSRSEMNVSTLELGDSALYLCASSLAGQSNQPQHFGDGTRLSIL.

The CDR3: CASSLAQGQRNEQFF. DNA of the CDR3: TGTGCCAGCAGCTTAGCTCAGGGGCAGCGCAATGAGCAGTTCTTC. The V gene is TRBV7-9, the J gene TRBJ2-1; tentative D call: TRBD1 (6 bases). The V gene lost 0 bases and the J gene lost 6 bases, with 12 bases spanning the gap. Germline CDR1 reads SEHNR; CDR2 reads FQNEAQ (reference sequence). The CDR3 consists of 15 residues. The whole variable domain, filled in from reference TRBV7-9 and TRBJ2-1, reads DTGVSQNPRHKITKRGQNVTFRCDPISEHNRLYWYRQTLGQGPEFLTYFQNEAQLEKSRLLSDRFSAERPKGSFSTLEIQRTEQGDSAMYLCASSLAQGQRNEQFFGPGTRLTVL.

This chain connects TRBV6-5 to TRBJ2-3; D remains unclear. The V end was cut by 0 bases, the J end by 2 bases, with 6 bases between. Germline CDR1 and CDR2: MNHEY and SVGAGI. This CDR3 comprises 14 residues. The CDR3 is CASSYSGSTDTQYF. CDR3 nucleotide sequence: TGTGCCAGCAGTTACTCAGGCTCCACAGATACGCAGTATTTT.

V gene TRBV30 combines with J gene TRBJ1-1; D unresolved. The length of the CDR3 is 14 residues. With 0 bases removed from V and 1 base from J, the gap between germline ends came to 9 bases. Germline CDR1 GTSNPN, CDR2 SVGIG (reference sequence). As DNA, the CDR3 is TGTGCCTGGAGTGTACCTACCGCGAACACTGAAGCTTTCTTT. Its protein is CAWSVPTANTEAFF.

This clone was counted only a few times. This chain joins TRBV25-1 and TRBJ2-3; D is uncertain. This CDR3 spans 14 amino acids. V lost 6 bases and J lost 3, with 13 bases in between. Germline values: CDR1 MGHDK, CDR2 SYGVNS. The CDR3 nucleotides read TGTGCCAGCAGGGCGGAGTACCGGACAGATACGCAGTATTTT. Translated, it gives CASRAEYRTDTQYF. Combining the CDR3 with reference TRBV25-1 and TRBJ2-3 gives the whole variable domain EADIYQTPRYLVIGTGKKITLECSQTMGHDKMYWYQQDPGMELHLIHYSYGVNSTEKGDLSSESTVSRIRTEHFPLTLESARPSHTSQYLCASRAEYRTDTQYFGPGTRLTVL.

This clone was picked up one time. This rearrangement joins TRBV7-9 to TRBJ1-1; no firm D call. Trimming pared 6 bases from V and 4 bases from J, leaving 3 bases between. From germline, CDR1 is SEHNR and CDR2 FQNEAQ (reference sequence). This CDR3 spans 10 amino acids. CDR3 residues: CASSSTEAFF. In nucleotides, the CDR3 is TGTGCCAGCAGTTCCACTGAAGCTTTCTTT.

J is TRBJ1-2 and V is TRBV6-6, with no clear D. V was shortened by 0 bases and J by 6 bases, with 17 bases between the two germline ends. CDR1 is MNHNY and CDR2 is SVGAGI in the germline V gene (reference sequence). This CDR3 is 16 amino acids long. DNA of the CDR3: TGTGCCAGCAGTTACTCCTCAGAGACTGGGTCTAATGGCTACACCTTC. Its translation is CASSYSSETGSNGYTF.

V gene TRBV7-2 combines with J gene TRBJ2-1; D gene ambiguous. V lost 5 bases and J lost 8, with 16 bases in between. Per germline, CDR1 SGHTA and CDR2 FQGNSA. The CDR3 is 14 residues long. The CDR3 bases are TGTGCCAGCAGCCAAAGGGTGAGCCGGGATGAGCAGTTCTTC. It codes for CASSQRVSRDEQFF. Full variable domain (missing parts from reference TRBV7-2 and TRBJ2-1): GAGVSQSPSNKVTEKGKDVELRCDPISGHTALYWYRQSLGQGLEFLIYFQGNSAPDKSGLPSDRFSAERTGGSVSTLTIQRTQQEDSAVYLCASSQRVSRDEQFFGPGTRLTVL.

The chain links TRBV6-5 to TRBJ2-3, with a tentative D call TRBD1 (6 bases). Germline-derived CDR1 and CDR2 are MNHEY and SVGAGI. The CDR3 totals 14 residues. V was pared by 6 bases and J by 3 bases, with 13 bases between. The DNA of the CDR3 is TGTGCCAGCAGCTGGGACATGAGTACAGATACGCAGTATTTT. This sequence encodes CASSWDMSTDTQYF.

The chain has TRBV19 and TRBJ2-7; either TRBD1 or TRBD2 may supply D (5 bases each). The CDR3 loop spans 13 amino acids. V gave up 7 bases and J gave up 5 bases, with 15 bases separating them. Germline V gene sequence: CDR1 LNHDA, CDR2 SQIVND (reference sequence). The CDR3 DNA is TGTGCCAGTACCGGGACGGCTTTTCACGAGCAGTACTTC. Protein sequence: CASTGTAFHEQYF.

The V and J genes are TRBV29-1 and TRBJ2-2; D possibly corresponds to TRBD1 (6 bases). V lost 4 bases to trimming and J lost 1 base, with 7 bases between them. Germline V gene sequence: CDR1 SQVTM, CDR2 ANQGSEA. CDR3 size: 13 residues. DNA for the CDR3: TGCAGCGTTGGACAGGTGAACACCGGGGAGCTGTTTTTT. Encoded protein: CSVGQVNTGELFF.

CDR3 DNA sequence: TGTGCCACCAGCAGTTGGACTAGCGGGGACACAGATACGCAGTATTTT. The encoded protein is CATSSWTSGDTDTQYF. This chain uses TRBV15 with TRBJ2-3; 12 bases fit TRBD2. The CDR3 loop spans 16 amino acids. The J segment lost 2 bases and the V segment lost 3 bases, leaving 3 bases of the junction unmatched. Germline V CDR1 and CDR2: LNHNV, YYDKDF (reference sequence).

The CDR3 spells CASSFWTAEELFF. The CDR3 DNA is TGTGCCAGCAGCTTTTGGACCGCCGAGGAGCTGTTTTTT. The chain carries TRBV5-4 and TRBJ2-2; D gene uncertain. Germline values: CDR1 SGHNT, CDR2 YYREEE (reference sequence). Trimming cost V 2 bases and J 10 bases, with 12 bases left between them. CDR3 size: 13 residues. Looking up the rest from reference TRBV5-4 and TRBJ2-2 gives the full variable domain: ETGVTQSPTHLIKTRGQQVTLRCSSQSGHNTVSWYQQALGQGPQFIFQYYREEENGRGNFPPRFSGLQFPNYSSELNVNALELDDSALYLCASSFWTAEELFFGEGSRLTVL.